This T cell receptor beta chain was captured in a study of cytotoxic CD8 clonotypes in ibrutinib-treated CLL. Findings and limits, study-wide: Public clonotypes, rarely seen, contracted or held steady on treatment. Clonality (at baseline) was higher than in age-matched healthy donors and tracked circulating CD8+ T-cell counts.

TCRdb's table, derived via immunoSEQ multiplex PCR, lists solely in-frame clones and lacks some. The sample lists over 130,000 clones, around 80% occurring once. As regards this clone: Its antigen is not identified.

This clonotype was obtained from a human donor with chronic lymphocytic leukemia. The source was PBMCs, collected after 36 months of ibrutinib treatment.

CDR3 bases: TGCAGCGTCGGGGGTCGAAATACGGAAGCTTTCTTT. This sequence encodes CSVGGRNTEAFF. J is TRBJ1-1 and V is TRBV29-1, with a weak D call TRBD1 (5 bases). From germline, CDR1 is SQVTM and CDR2 ANQGSEA. CDR3 length: 12 amino acids. V lost 6 bases and J lost 8, with 16 bases in between.